Listed below are T cell receptor beta chains from one sample, sequenced in a study of response to subunit inactivated influenza vaccine. TCRdb fed the RT-PCR reads into MiXCR, producing one record per CDR3 protein. The table shows 500,000 to 600,000 distinct CDR3 sequences, with 16% occurring only once. The specimen was CD4+ T cells sorted from PBMCs, collected around 25 months after vaccination. The receptors were gathered from a man aged 50 to 69 who received an inactivated influenza vaccine. Each CDR3 is given with its conserved first and last residue. The D gene is left open where the match is weak. Clone size is given for some rows only: seen once, a few or many times, or a class if the clone is expanded.

j_gene | v_gene | d_gene | abundance | CDR3aa | CDR3nt
TRBJ2-7 | TRBV5-6 | . | . | CASSLSGISYEQYF | TGTGCCAGCAGCTTGAGCGGAATCTCCTACGAGCAGTACTTC
TRBJ1-6 | TRBV6-5 | TRBD1 | . | CASSYSPTGGPAPLHF | TGTGCCAGCAGTTACTCGCCGACAGGGGGACCGGCACCCCTCCACTTT
TRBJ2-7 | TRBV11-2 | . | many | CASSSAYEQYF | TGTGCCAGCAGCTCCGCCTACGAGCAGTACTTC
TRBJ2-4 | TRBV4-3 | . | . | CASSQDKVAKNIQYF | TGCGCCAGCAGCCAAGATAAGGTGGCCAAAAACATTCAGTACTTC
TRBJ1-1 | TRBV6-5 | . | . | CASSYGLKTEAFF | TGTGCCAGCAGTTATGGGTTGAAGACTGAAGCTTTCTTT
TRBJ2-7 | TRBV5-1 | . | . | CASSQLTRAYEQYF | TGCGCCAGCAGCCAACTGACACGCGCCTACGAGCAGTACTTC
TRBJ2-7 | TRBV2 | . | few | CATSGGGPYEQYF | TGTGCCACCTCGGGGGGCGGACCCTACGAGCAGTACTTC
TRBJ2-7 | TRBV5-1 | TRBD2 | . | CASSLGGSGSYEQYF | TGCGCCAGCAGCTTGGGGGGTAGCGGGAGTTACGAGCAGTACTTC
TRBJ2-7 | TRBV2 | TRBD1 | few | CASRTGTGVLEQYF | TGTGCCAGCCGAACCGGGACAGGGGTGCTCGAGCAGTACTTC
TRBJ2-5 | TRBV29-1 | TRBD1 | . | CSVGRGQETQYF | TGCAGCGTGGGTAGGGGGCAGGAGACCCAGTACTTC
TRBJ1-1 | TRBV12-3/TRBV12-4 | . | few | CASSTTVIEAFF | TGTGCCAGCAGCACGACAGTGATTGAAGCTTTCTTT
TRBJ2-3 | TRBV5-1 | . | few | CASSSGLPTDTQYF | TGCGCCAGCAGTTCGGGACTCCCCACAGATACGCAGTATTTT
TRBJ2-5 | TRBV24-1 | . | few | CATSFSGAETQYF | TGTGCCACCAGTTTTAGTGGCGCGGAGACCCAGTACTTC
TRBJ2-7 | TRBV20-1 | TRBD2 | few | CSAQTSGRLYEQYF | TGCAGTGCGCAGACTAGCGGGAGGCTCTACGAGCAGTACTTC
TRBJ2-7 | TRBV20-1 | . | . | CSASPTGNSYEQYF | TGCAGTGCTTCACCGACAGGAAATTCCTACGAGCAGTACTTC
TRBJ1-2 | TRBV3-1 | . | . | CASSSFDRRYGYTF | TGTGCCAGCAGCTCTTTCGACAGGCGCTATGGCTACACCTTC
TRBJ1-1 | TRBV29-1 | TRBD1 | . | CSVLGQGAEAFF | TGCAGCGTACTGGGACAGGGCGCTGAAGCTTTCTTT